What follows is one TCR beta chain and its context. The antigen is not known. Time point indicated: baseline pretreatment blood. Treatment here: 15 Gy SBRT to primary tumor, nephrectomy 4 weeks later. The data originate from a study of radiation and T cells in renal cell carcinoma. Broader study findings: Baseline intratumoral clonotype presence is unknown without pretreatment biopsies. From baseline, blood top tumor clonotypes peaked at 2 weeks post-radiation.

TCRdb's copy holds only in-frame clones and misses some; the assay was immunoSEQ multiplex PCR. The profile shows roughly 100,000 clones, approximately 86% of them singletons. V shed 0 bases and J 10 bases; nucleotides not matched to a gene: 5. CDR1 and CDR2 (germline): ENHRY, SYGVKD. The CDR3 is 14 residues long. Here the sequenced sample was blood, taken from a patient whose treatment included radiotherapy and nephrectomy. The source of this sequence is a middle-aged man with renal cell carcinoma. This chain links TRBV10-3 with TRBJ1-2; TRBD1 matches at 10 bases. The CDR3 coding sequence is TGTGCCATCAGTGAGTCGACAGGGGGCTCGATCTACACCTTC. Amino acid sequence: CAISESTGGSIYTF.